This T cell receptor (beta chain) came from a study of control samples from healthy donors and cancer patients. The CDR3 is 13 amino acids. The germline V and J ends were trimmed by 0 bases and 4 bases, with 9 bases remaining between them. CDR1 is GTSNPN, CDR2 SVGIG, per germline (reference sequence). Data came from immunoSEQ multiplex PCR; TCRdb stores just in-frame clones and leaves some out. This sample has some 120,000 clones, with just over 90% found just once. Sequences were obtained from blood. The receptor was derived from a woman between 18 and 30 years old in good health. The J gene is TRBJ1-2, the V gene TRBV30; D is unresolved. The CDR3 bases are TGTGCCTGGAGTGTTGTCTCGGGCTATGGCTACACCTTC. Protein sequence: CAWSVVSGYGYTF.